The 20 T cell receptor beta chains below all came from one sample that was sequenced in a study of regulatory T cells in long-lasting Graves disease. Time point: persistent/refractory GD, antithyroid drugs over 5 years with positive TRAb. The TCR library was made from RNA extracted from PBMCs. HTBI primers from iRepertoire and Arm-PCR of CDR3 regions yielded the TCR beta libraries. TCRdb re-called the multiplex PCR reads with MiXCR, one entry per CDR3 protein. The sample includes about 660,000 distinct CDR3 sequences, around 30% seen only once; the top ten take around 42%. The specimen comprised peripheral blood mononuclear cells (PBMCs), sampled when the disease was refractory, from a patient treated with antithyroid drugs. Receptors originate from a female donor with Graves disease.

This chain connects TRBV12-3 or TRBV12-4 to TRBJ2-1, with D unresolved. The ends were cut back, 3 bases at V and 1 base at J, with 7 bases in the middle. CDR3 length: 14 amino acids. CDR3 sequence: CASSLVGSYNEQFF. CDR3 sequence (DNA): TGTGCCAGCAGTTTGGTGGGTTCCTACAATGAGCAGTTCTTC.

The CDR3 coding sequence is TGTGCCAGCAGCGTCGGACGGAGCAACACCGGGGAGCTGTTTTTT. It specifies CASSVGRSNTGELFF. The rearrangement links TRBV9 to TRBJ2-2; D unclear. Germline values: CDR1 SGDLS, CDR2 YYNGEE. The CDR3 extends over 15 amino acids. The V end lost 2 bases, the J end lost 2 bases, and 10 bases lay between the germline ends.

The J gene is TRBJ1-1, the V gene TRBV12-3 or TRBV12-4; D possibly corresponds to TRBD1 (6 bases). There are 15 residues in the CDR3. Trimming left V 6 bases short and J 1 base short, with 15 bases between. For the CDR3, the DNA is TGTGCCAGCAGCCCCCTGGGGGGGCCGAACACTGAAGCTTTCTTT. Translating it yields CASSPLGGPNTEAFF.

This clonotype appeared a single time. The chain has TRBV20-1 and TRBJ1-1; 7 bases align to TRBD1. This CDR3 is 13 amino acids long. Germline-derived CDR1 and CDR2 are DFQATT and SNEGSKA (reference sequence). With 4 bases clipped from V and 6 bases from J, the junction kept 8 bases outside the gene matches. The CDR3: CSATGGNPPEAFF. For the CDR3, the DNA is TGCAGTGCTACAGGGGGTAACCCACCTGAAGCTTTCTTT.

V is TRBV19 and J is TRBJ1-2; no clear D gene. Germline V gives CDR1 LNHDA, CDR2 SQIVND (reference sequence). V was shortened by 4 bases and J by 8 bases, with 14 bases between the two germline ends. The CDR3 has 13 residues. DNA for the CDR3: TGTGCCAGTAGTACGAGAACCCCGGGGGGCTACACCTTC. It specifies CASSTRTPGGYTF.

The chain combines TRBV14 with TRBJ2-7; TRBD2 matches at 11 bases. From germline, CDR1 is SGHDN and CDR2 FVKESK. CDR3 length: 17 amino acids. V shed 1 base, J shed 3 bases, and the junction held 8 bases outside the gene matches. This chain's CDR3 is CASSQGSTSGSFYEQYF. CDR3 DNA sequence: TGTGCCAGCAGCCAAGGAAGTACTAGCGGGAGTTTCTACGAGCAGTACTTC. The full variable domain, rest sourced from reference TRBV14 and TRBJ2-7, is EAGVTQFPSHSVIEKGQTVTLRCDPISGHDNLYWYRRVMGKEIKFLLHFVKESKQDESGMPNNRFLAERTGGTYSTLKVQPAELEDSGVYFCASSQGSTSGSFYEQYFGPGTRLTVT.

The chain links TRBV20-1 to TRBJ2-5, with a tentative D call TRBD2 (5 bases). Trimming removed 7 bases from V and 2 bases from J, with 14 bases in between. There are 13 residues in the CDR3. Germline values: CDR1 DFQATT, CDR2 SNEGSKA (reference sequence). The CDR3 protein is CSGNRGIQETQYF. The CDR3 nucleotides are TGCAGTGGCAATCGGGGAATACAAGAGACCCAGTACTTC.

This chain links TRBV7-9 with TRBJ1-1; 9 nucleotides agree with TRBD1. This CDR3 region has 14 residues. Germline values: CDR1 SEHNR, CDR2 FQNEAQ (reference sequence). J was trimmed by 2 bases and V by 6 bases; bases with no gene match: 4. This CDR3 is CASRGQGRNTEAFF. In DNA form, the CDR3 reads TGTGCCAGCAGAGGACAGGGGCGTAACACTGAAGCTTTCTTT.

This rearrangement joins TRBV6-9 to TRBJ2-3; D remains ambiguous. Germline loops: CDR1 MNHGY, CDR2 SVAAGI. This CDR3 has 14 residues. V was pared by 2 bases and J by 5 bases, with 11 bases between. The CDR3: CASSYGPYEDTQYF. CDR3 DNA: TGTGCCAGCAGTTATGGGCCCTATGAAGATACGCAGTATTTT.

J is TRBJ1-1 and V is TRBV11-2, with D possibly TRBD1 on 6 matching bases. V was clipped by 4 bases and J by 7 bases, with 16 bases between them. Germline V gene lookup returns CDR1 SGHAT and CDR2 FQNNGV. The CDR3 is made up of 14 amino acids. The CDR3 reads CASSSTTGGVEAFF. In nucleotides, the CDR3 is TGTGCCAGCAGCTCAACGACAGGTGGGGTTGAAGCTTTCTTT.

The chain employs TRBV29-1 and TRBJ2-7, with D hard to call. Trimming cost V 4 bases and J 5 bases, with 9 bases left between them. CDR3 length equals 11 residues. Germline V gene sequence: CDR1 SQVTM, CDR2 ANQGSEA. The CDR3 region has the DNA TGCAGCGTTGGAGATATCCACGAGCAGTACTTC. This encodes CSVGDIHEQYF.

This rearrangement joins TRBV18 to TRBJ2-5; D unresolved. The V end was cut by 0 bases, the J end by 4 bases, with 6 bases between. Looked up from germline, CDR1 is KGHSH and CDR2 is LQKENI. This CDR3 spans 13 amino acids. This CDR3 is CASSPPSTETQYF. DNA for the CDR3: TGTGCCAGCTCACCACCTAGCACAGAGACCCAGTACTTC.

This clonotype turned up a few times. In DNA form, the CDR3 reads TGTGCCAGCAGTCCCCCGGGGGGGAAGGCCGGGGAGCTGTTTTTT. Translated, it gives CASSPPGGKAGELFF. The V call is TRBV12-3 or TRBV12-4, the J call TRBJ2-2; 8 bases align to TRBD2. The J segment lost 6 bases and the V segment lost 5 bases, leaving 8 bases of the junction unmatched. The CDR3 spans 15 residues.

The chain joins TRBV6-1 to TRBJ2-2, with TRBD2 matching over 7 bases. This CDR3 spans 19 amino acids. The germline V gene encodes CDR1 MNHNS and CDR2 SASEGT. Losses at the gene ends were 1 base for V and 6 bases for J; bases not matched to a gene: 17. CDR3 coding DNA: TGTGCCAGCAGTGAAGTTTTGGGCGGGAGTAGTGTAGGCGCCGGGGAGCTGTTTTTT. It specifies CASSEVLGGSSVGAGELFF.

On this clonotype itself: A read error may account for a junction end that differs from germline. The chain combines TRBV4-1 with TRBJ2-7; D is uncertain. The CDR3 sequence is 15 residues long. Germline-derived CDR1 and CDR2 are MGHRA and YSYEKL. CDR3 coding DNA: TGCGCCAGCAGCCAAGATCTCACAATGCCTATAGCAGTGGACTTC. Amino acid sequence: CASSQDLTMPIAVDF.

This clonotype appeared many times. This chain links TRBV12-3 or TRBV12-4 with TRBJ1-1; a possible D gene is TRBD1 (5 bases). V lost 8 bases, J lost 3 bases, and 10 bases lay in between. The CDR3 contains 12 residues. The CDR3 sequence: CASRQTDTEAFF. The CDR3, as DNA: TGTGCCAGCCGACAGACTGACACTGAAGCTTTCTTT.

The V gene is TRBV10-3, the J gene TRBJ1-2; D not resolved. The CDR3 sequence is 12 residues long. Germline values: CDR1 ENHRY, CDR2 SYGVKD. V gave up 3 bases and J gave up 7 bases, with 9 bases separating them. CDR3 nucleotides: TGTGCCATCAGTGAAGGCCCCGGTGGCTACACCTTC. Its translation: CAISEGPGGYTF.

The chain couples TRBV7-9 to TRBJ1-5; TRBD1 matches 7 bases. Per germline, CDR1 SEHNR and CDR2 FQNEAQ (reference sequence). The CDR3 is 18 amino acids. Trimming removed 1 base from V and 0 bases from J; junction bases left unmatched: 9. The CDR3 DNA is TGTGCCAGCAGCTTAGGGGCGGGAACAGGGGCTAGCAATCAGCCCCAGCATTTT. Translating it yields CASSLGAGTGASNQPQHF. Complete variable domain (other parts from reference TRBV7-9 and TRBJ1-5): DTGVSQNPRHKITKRGQNVTFRCDPISEHNRLYWYRQTLGQGPEFLTYFQNEAQLEKSRLLSDRFSAERPKGSFSTLEIQRTEQGDSAMYLCASSLGAGTGASNQPQHFGDGTRLSIL.

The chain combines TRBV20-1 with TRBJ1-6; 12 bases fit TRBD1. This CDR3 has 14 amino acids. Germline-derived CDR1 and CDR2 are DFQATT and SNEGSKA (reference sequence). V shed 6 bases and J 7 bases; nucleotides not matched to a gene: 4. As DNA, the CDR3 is TGCAGTGCGGGGGACAGGGGGCGGAATTCACCCCTCCACTTT. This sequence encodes CSAGDRGRNSPLHF.

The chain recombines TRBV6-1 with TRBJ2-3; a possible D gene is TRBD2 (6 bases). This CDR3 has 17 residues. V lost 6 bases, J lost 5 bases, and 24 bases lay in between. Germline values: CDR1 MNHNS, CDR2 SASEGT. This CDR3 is CASRGPKAGPEKDTQYF. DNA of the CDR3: TGTGCCAGCAGGGGCCCTAAAGCGGGCCCGGAGAAAGATACGCAGTATTTT.